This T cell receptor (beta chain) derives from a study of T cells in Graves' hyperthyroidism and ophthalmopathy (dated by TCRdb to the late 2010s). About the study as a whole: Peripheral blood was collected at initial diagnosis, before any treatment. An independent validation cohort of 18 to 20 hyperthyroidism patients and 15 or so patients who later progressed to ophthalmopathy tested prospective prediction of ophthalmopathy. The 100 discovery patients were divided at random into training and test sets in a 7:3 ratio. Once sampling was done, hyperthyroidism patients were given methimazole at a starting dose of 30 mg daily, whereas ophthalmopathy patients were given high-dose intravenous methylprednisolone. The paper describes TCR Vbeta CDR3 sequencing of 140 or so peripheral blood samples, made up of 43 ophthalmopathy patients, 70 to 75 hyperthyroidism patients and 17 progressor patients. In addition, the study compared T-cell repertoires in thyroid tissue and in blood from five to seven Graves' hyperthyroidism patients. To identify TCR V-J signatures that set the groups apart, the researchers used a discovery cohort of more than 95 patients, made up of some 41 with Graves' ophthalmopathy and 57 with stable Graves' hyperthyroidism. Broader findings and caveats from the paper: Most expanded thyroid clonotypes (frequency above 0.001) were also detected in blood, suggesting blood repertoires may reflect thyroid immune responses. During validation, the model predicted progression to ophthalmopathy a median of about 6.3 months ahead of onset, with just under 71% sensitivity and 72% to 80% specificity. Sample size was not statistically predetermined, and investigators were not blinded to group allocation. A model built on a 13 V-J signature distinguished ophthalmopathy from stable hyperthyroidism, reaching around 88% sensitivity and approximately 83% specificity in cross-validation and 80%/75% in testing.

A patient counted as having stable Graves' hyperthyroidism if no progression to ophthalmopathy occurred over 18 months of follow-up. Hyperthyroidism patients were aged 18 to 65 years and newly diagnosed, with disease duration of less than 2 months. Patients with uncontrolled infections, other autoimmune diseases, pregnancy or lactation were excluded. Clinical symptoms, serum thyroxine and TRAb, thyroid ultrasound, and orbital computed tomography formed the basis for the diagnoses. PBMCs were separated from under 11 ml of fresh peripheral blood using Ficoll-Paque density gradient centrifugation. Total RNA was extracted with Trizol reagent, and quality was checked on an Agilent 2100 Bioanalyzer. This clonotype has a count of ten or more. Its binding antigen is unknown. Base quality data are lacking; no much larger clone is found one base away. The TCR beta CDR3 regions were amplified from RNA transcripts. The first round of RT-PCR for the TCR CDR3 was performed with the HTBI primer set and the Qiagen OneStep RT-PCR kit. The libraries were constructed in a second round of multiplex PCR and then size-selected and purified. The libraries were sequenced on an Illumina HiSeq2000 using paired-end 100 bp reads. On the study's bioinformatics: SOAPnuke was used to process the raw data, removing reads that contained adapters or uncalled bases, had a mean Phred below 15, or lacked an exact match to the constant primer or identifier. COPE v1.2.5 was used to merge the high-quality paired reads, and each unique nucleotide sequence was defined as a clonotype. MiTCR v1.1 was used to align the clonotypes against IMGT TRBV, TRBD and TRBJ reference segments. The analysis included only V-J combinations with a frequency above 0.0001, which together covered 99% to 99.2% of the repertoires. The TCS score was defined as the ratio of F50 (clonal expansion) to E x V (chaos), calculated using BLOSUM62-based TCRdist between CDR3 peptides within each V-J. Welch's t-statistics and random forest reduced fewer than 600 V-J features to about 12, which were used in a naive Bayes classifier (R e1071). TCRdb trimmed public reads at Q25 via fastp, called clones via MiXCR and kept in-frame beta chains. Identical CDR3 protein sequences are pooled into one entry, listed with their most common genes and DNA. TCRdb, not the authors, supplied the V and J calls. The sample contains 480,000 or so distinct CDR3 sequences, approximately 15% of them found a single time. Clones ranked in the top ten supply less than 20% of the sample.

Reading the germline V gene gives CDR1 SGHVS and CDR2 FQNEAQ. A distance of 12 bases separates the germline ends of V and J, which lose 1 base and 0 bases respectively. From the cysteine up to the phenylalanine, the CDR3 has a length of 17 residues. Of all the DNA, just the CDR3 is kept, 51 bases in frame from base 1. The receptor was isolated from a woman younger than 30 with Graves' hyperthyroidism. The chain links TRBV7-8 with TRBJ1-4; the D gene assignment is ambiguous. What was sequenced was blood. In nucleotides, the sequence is TGTGCCAGCAGCTTAGAAAGGAACAGAGCAACTAATGAAAAACTGTTTTTT. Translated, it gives CASSLERNRATNEKLFF.